The source of this TCR beta chain is a study of T cell repertoires in cytomegalovirus infection (dated by TCRdb to between 2018 and 2020). With regard to the full study: Donor HLA type was relevant to the analysis, as public TCR beta signatures indicated carriage of CMV infection together with the matching HLA type. Overall results and qualifications from the work: The ex vivo response was dominated by HLA-C-restricted CMV-specific TCR beta clonotypes, and the single most frequent clonotype in two of eight donors was supplied by these HLA-C-restricted clonotypes. In both this cohort and an independent cohort of under 450 donors, the cumulative frequency of public TCR beta family members distinguished carriers of CMV infection plus the relevant HLA type.

V lost 1 base and J lost 5 bases; the stretch between them is 12 bases long. The germline V gene (reference sequence) specifies SGHNT as CDR1 and YYREEE as CDR2. The CDR3 contains 14 residues, cysteine and phenylalanine counted. CDR3 DNA only is kept here, 42 bases in frame from base 1. Comment on this clonotype: There is no known antigen for this receptor. Nothing much larger sits one base from this clone, and base qualities are not available.

The sequencer was an Illumina HiSeq 1500. The public reads were run again by TCRdb, first through fastp at Q25 and then through MiXCR, and only productive beta chains were kept. Each CDR3 protein gets just one entry, which takes the most common genes and DNA from the rows behind it. The table for this sample lists some 680,000 distinct CDR3 sequences; 35% of them were counted only once. The ten largest clones add up to more than 2.5% of the sample. The chain couples TRBV5-4 to TRBJ2-5; D gene: possibly TRBD2, on 6 matching bases. The clonotype originates from a human donor in good health (CMV status not recorded). Some clones in this sample may be carry-over from other donors' samples. Sequenced: PBMCs. The base sequence is TGTGCCAGCAGCTTGAGAAGGGACTTGGAGACCCAGTACTTC. Its protein reads: CASSLRRDLETQYF.